A selection of T cell receptor beta chains follows, all from one sample in a study of beta chain features in type 1 diabetes. Measured with immunoSEQ multiplex PCR; TCRdb has only the in-frame clones, and not every one. The sample records 52,000 or so clones, under 60% being singletons. The sequencing sample was made of Tregs from blood. These receptors were obtained from a woman in her thirties or forties with type 1 diabetes. Both conserved end residues are part of each CDR3. The order of the fields is V gene, D gene, J gene, clone size, CDR3 DNA, CDR3 protein. The D gene is left open where the match is weak. Clone sizes are given selectively: once, few, many, or a class where the clone is expanded.

>TRBV7-9|NA|TRBJ2-7|NA
TGTGCCAGCAGCTTTTCCGCTAGCGCGTCCTACGAGCAGTACTTC
CASSFSASASYEQYF
>TRBV7-2|TRBD2|TRBJ2-7|few
TGTGCCAGCAGCTTAGTAGCGGGGGCCTCCTACGAGCAGTACTTC
CASSLVAGASYEQYF
>TRBV4-2|NA|TRBJ1-6|NA
TGTGCCAGCAGCCAAGCTGGGGGACTCCCTAATTCACCCCTCCACTTT
CASSQAGGLPNSPLHF
>TRBV25-1|NA|TRBJ2-6|few
TGTGCCAGCAGCGGAGGCTCTCTTGGGGCCAACGTCCTGACTTTC
CASSGGSLGANVLTF
>TRBV4-1|NA|TRBJ1-5|few
TGCGCCAGCAGCCACGAACCGGTGAATCAGCCCCAGCATTTT
CASSHEPVNQPQHF
>TRBV15|TRBD1|TRBJ2-7|NA
TGTGCCACCAGCAGAGATCGGGACAGAGCCTACGAGCAGTACTTC
CATSRDRDRAYEQYF
>TRBV19|TRBD2|TRBJ2-7|few
TGTGCCAGTAGCAATAGCGGGCACTCCTCCTACGAGCAGTACTTC
CASSNSGHSSYEQYF
>TRBV6-5|TRBD1|TRBJ1-1|few
TGTGCCAGCAGTTACTCGGGACAGGCTACGGCGGGGGAAGCTTTCTTT
CASSYSGQATAGEAFF
>TRBV4-1|NA|TRBJ2-3|many
TGCGCCAGCAGCCAAGATCGCAGGGGCTTCGATACGCAGTATTTT
CASSQDRRGFDTQYF
>TRBV7-2|TRBD1|TRBJ1-3|NA
TGTGCCAGCAGCCCCAGGACAGGGGGGCACTCTGGAAACACCATATATTTT
CASSPRTGGHSGNTIYF
>TRBV11-2|TRBD2|TRBJ2-3|NA
TGTGCCAGCAGCTTAGGGGAGGGCCCGCAGTATTTT
CASSLGEGPQYF
>TRBV5-1|TRBD1|TRBJ2-7|NA
TGCGCCAGCACCCGGGACAGGGGAAACGAGCAGTACTTC
CASTRDRGNEQYF
>TRBV4-2|NA|TRBJ1-6|NA
TGTGCCAGCAGCCATGCAGGGACTTCCAGCTCCTATAATTCACCCCTCCACTTT
CASSHAGTSSSYNSPLHF
>TRBV28|NA|TRBJ2-7|few
TGTGCCAGTTTTGAAGGGGACTCCTACGAGCAGTACTTC
CASFEGDSYEQYF
>TRBV10-3|TRBD1|TRBJ2-5|NA
TGTGCCATCAGACCCGCACAGGGGGGAGAGACCCAGTACTTC
CAIRPAQGGETQYF
>TRBV5-1|TRBD1|TRBJ1-4|NA
TGCGCCAGCAGCCCTCTCGGACAGGGGGTTAATGAAAAACTGTTTTTT
CASSPLGQGVNEKLFF
>TRBV5-1|TRBD1|TRBJ2-2|NA
TGCGCCAGCAGCCGAGACAGGGGCGGTGGTGGGGAGCTGTTTTTT
CASSRDRGGGGELFF
>TRBV5-1|TRBD1|TRBJ2-7|NA
TGCGCCAGCAGCTTGGGGACAGGGGACGCCGAGCAGTACTTC
CASSLGTGDAEQYF
>TRBV28|NA|TRBJ2-7|NA
TGTGCCAGCAGAACGACTAGTCGCGAGCAGTACTTC
CASRTTSREQYF
>TRBV5-4|NA|TRBJ1-1|NA
TGCGCCAGCAGCCAAGCCCCGGCCGGAGTATACACTGAAGCTTTCTTT
CASSQAPAGVYTEAFF
>TRBV4-1|NA|TRBJ1-1|medium-sized
TGCGCCAGCAGCCAAGAGAGAGGGAAGCTCACTGAAGCTTTCTTT
CASSQERGKLTEAFF
>TRBV7-2|NA|TRBJ1-1|few
TGTGCCAGCAGCGGAACAAAACCGGGACAAAGGTTGAACACTGAAGCTTTCTTT
CASSGTKPGQRLNTEAFF